This T cell receptor beta chain was sequenced in a study of STAT5B mutations in CD4+ large granular lymphocyte leukemia. The wider study: Among healthy donors, a particular HLA allele went with more CDR3 'QG' motifs. Study observations and caveats: Data were not HLA-matched across samples. Compared with healthy controls (2/35), patient top clones favored TRBV06 (8/27).

A note on this clone: The antigen is unknown.

The CDR3 is made up of 19 amino acids. J was trimmed by 6 bases and V by 0 bases; bases with no gene match: 14. Original data processing: Lowest detectable productive clonotype frequency was 2.59 x 10-5. Data came from immunoSEQ multiplex PCR; TCRdb stores just in-frame clones and leaves some out. V, J and clone size are taken as reported in that table, and D and trimming were inferred from the DNA itself. Of 23,000 or so clones in the sample, 60% to 80% were seen once. The sample was CD4+ T cells from blood buffy coats. The TCR was taken from a human donor in good health. V and J are TRBV5-3 and TRBJ2-1, with 11 positions matching TRBD2. TRBV5-3 is an open reading frame, and its role is uncertain. CDR3 loop: CARSLVGSGGGSDGNEQFF. Written as DNA, the CDR3 is TGTGCCAGAAGCTTGGTTGGTAGCGGGGGGGGTTCTGACGGCAATGAGCAGTTCTTC.